The 27 T cell receptor beta chains below all came from one sample that was sequenced in a study of blood T cell repertoires in COVID-19. The protocol was immunoSEQ multiplex PCR, while the TCRdb copy is restricted to in-frame clones and leaves out a portion. The sample consists of approximately 200,000 clones, around 86% of them appearing once. The sequencing input was PBMCs or T cells enriched from blood (not recorded which). All receptors come from a woman aged 30 to 39 who had recovered from COVID-19.

The rearrangement joins TRBV25-1 to TRBJ1-6, with TRBD1 as a possible D gene (5 bases). Germline values: CDR1 MGHDK, CDR2 SYGVNS. CDR3 length: 18 amino acids. Trimming left V 1 base short and J 5 bases short, with 18 bases between. The DNA of the CDR3 is TGTGCCAGCAGTGAATTTTTCATTGGGGGGGATCATAATTCACCCCTCCACTTT. Translation gives CASSEFFIGGDHNSPLHF. Combining the CDR3 with reference TRBV25-1 and TRBJ1-6 gives the whole variable domain EADIYQTPRYLVIGTGKKITLECSQTMGHDKMYWYQQDPGMELHLIHYSYGVNSTEKGDLSSESTVSRIRTEHFPLTLESARPSHTSQYLCASSEFFIGGDHNSPLHFGNGTRLTVT.

V gene TRBV27 combines with J gene TRBJ2-1; 14 bases line up with TRBD2. The length of the CDR3 is 16 residues. CDR1 MNHEY and CDR2 SMNVEV come from the germline V gene (reference sequence). V shed 5 bases, J shed 5 bases, and the junction held 5 bases outside the gene matches. The CDR3 DNA is TGTGCCAGCAGTCCAGGGACTAGCGGGAGCCACAATGAGCAGTTCTTC. Its translation is CASSPGTSGSHNEQFF.

This clone was observed once. The chain links TRBV4-1 to TRBJ2-7; D gene uncertain. CDR1 and CDR2 from the germline V gene are MGHRA and YSYEKL. V shed 4 bases and J shed 0 bases, with 7 bases lying between them. This CDR3 has 13 amino acids. CDR3 loop: CASSPHTSYEQYF. CDR3 coding DNA: TGCGCCAGCAGCCCACACACCTCCTACGAGCAGTACTTC.

V and J are TRBV27 and TRBJ1-6; maybe TRBD1 (5 bases). In germline, CDR1 is MNHEY, CDR2 SMNVEV (reference sequence). V dropped 1 base and J dropped 3 bases, with 10 bases sitting between them. The CDR3 has 16 residues. The CDR3 DNA reads TGTGCCAGCAGTTTATGGGGGGAACGCTATAATTCACCCCTCCACTTT. Translation: CASSLWGERYNSPLHF.

The J gene is TRBJ2-7, the V gene TRBV12-3 or TRBV12-4; D is perhaps TRBD2 (6 bases). V gave up 6 bases and J gave up 1 base, with 10 bases separating them. This CDR3 has 13 residues. CDR3 protein: CASRKGTSYEQYF. CDR3 coding DNA: TGTGCCAGCAGAAAAGGGACTTCCTACGAGCAGTACTTC.

The V and J genes are TRBV29-1 and TRBJ2-7; 11 bases match TRBD2. Germline V CDR1 and CDR2: SQVTM, ANQGSEA. With 5 bases clipped from V and 3 bases from J, the junction kept 12 bases outside the gene matches. This CDR3 comprises 16 residues. The CDR3 sequence: CSVLTGGTSGSYEQYF. The CDR3 region has the DNA TGCAGCGTTCTGACGGGCGGGACTAGCGGAAGCTACGAGCAGTACTTC.

This chain uses TRBV15 with TRBJ2-5; 7 bases fit TRBD2. V was clipped by 0 bases and J by 1 base; unmatched bases: 11. CDR1 is LNHNV, CDR2 YYDKDF, per germline (reference sequence). The CDR3 extends over 18 amino acids. The CDR3 sequence: CATSRDDAGVGSQETQYF. DNA for the CDR3: TGTGCCACCAGCAGAGACGACGCGGGGGTGGGATCCCAAGAGACCCAGTACTTC.

CDR3 sequence reads: CASSPRDEQFF. Written as DNA, the CDR3 is TGTGCCAGCTCACCACGAGATGAGCAGTTCTTC. The V call is TRBV18, the J call TRBJ2-1; D is unclear. Germline V CDR1 and CDR2: KGHSH, LQKENI. The CDR3 totals 11 residues. The germline V and J ends were trimmed by 1 base and 8 bases, with 3 bases remaining between them.

The chain couples TRBV15 to TRBJ1-4, with 8 nucleotides matching TRBD1. This CDR3 contains 16 residues. V lost 5 bases and J lost 2; bases outside the gene matches: 7. The V gene's germline CDR1 is LNHNV and CDR2 YYDKDF (reference sequence). As DNA, the CDR3 is TGTGCCACCAGCGGAAAGGACAGGGACACTAATGAAAAACTGTTTTTT. It is translated as CATSGKDRDTNEKLFF.

The chain is built from TRBV19 and TRBJ1-2; D remains unclear. The CDR3 is 13 residues long. V was clipped by 1 base and J by 8 bases, with 11 bases between them. Germline lookup yields CDR1 LNHDA and CDR2 SQIVND (reference sequence). CDR3 amino acids: CASSIVNGVGYTF. CDR3 sequence (DNA): TGTGCCAGTAGTATAGTTAACGGGGTCGGCTACACCTTC.

The chain joins TRBV28 to TRBJ1-2, with D unclear. The CDR3 consists of 14 residues. V was shortened by 1 base and J by 4 bases, with 10 bases between the two germline ends. In germline, CDR1 is MDHEN, CDR2 SYDVKM. CDR3 amino acids: CASSLSGARYGYTF. The CDR3 DNA sequence: TGTGCCAGCAGTTTATCGGGAGCTCGCTATGGCTACACCTTC.

The V and J genes are TRBV3-1 (or the pseudogene TRBV3-2) and TRBJ1-5; 9 nucleotides line up with TRBD1. The V and J ends lost 5 bases and 3 bases, in that order; junction bases with no gene match: 2. Germline-derived CDR1 and CDR2 are LGHDT and YNNKEL (reference sequence). The CDR3 covers 14 residues. The CDR3 sequence: CASSYRGLNQPQHF. CDR3 nucleotide sequence: TGTGCCAGCAGCTACAGGGGGCTCAATCAGCCCCAGCATTTT.

The chain has TRBV28 and TRBJ2-3; 8 positions agree with TRBD1. Germline V gene data show CDR1 as MDHEN and CDR2 as SYDVKM. V was clipped by 3 bases and J by 0 bases; unmatched bases: 8. The CDR3 length is 17 residues. CDR3 DNA sequence: TGTGCCAGCAGTTTCTCCCCCCGGGACAGGAGCACAGATACGCAGTATTTT. This sequence encodes CASSFSPRDRSTDTQYF.

This clone was found a few times. The V gene is TRBV5-8, the J gene TRBJ1-2; D unresolved. Trimming removed 1 base from V and 4 bases from J, with 8 bases in between. The CDR3 has 13 residues. Germline CDR1 reads SGHTS; CDR2 reads YDEGEE. The DNA of the CDR3 is TGTGCCAGCAGCTTGCACTCTCCCTATGGCTACACCTTC. Translated, it gives CASSLHSPYGYTF.

The genes are TRBV6-5 and TRBJ2-7; 11 bases map to TRBD2. The CDR3 has 16 residues. V lost 4 bases to trimming and J lost 2 bases; unmatched junction nucleotides: 7. Germline assignment: CDR1 MNHEY and CDR2 SVGAGI. CDR3 region: CASSSLSGRATYEQYF. The CDR3 nucleotides are TGTGCCAGCAGTTCCCTTAGCGGGAGGGCCACCTACGAGCAGTACTTC.

The chain couples TRBV1 to TRBJ2-6; the DNA was not compared with TRBD1, the D call given in the table. TRBV1 constitutes a pseudogene. CDR3 length: 17 residues. In DNA, the CDR3 is TGCACCAGCACTTCGGACAGGGGTTGCACTGGGGCCAACGTCCTGACTTTC. As protein: CTSTSDRGCTGANVLTF.

This clone showed up just once. The chain combines TRBV5-8 with TRBJ2-2; 8 bases agree with TRBD2. V dropped 4 bases and J dropped 7; count of bases not matched to a gene: 6. The CDR3 consists of 14 residues. CDR1 SGHTS and CDR2 YDEGEE come from the germline V gene. The CDR3 spells CASSTGTRGGELFF. In nucleotides, the CDR3 is TGTGCCAGCAGCACGGGGACTAGAGGCGGGGAGCTGTTTTTT.

The rearrangement joins TRBV28 to TRBJ1-5; perhaps TRBD1 as D (6 bases). Germline assignment: CDR1 MDHEN and CDR2 SYDVKM. This CDR3 is built from 15 residues. Trimming removed 2 bases from V and 3 bases from J, with 11 bases in between. CDR3: CASSLTGMINQPQHF. CDR3 nucleotide sequence: TGTGCCAGCAGTTTAACAGGGATGATCAATCAGCCCCAGCATTTT.

About this clone itself: The junction and the germline gene differ at one end; a read error may be behind it. The chain employs TRBV7-7 and TRBJ2-2; 7 nucleotides agree with TRBD1. The CDR3 extends over 15 amino acids. Looked up from germline, CDR1 is SSHAT and CDR2 is FNYEAQ (reference sequence). The CDR3: CASSPGTANTGELFF. In DNA form, the CDR3 reads TGTGCTAGCAGCCCAGGGACAGCGAACACCGGGGAGCTGTTTTTT.

The genes are TRBV7-8 and TRBJ2-7; TRBD1 matches 7 bases. The CDR3 loop spans 15 amino acids. Trimming took 5 bases from V and 3 from J; bases not matched to a gene: 10. CDR1 is SGHVS, CDR2 FQNEAQ, per germline. This CDR3 is CASSPLTGKGYEQYF. In DNA, the CDR3 is TGTGCCAGCAGCCCCCTGACAGGGAAGGGCTACGAGCAGTACTTC.

CDR3 amino acids: CASSASSGNPYEQYF. The CDR3 nucleotides read TGTGCCAGCTCAGCCTCTAGCGGAAACCCCTACGAGCAGTACTTC. This chain connects TRBV18 to TRBJ2-7; 7 bases fit TRBD2. The ends lost 5 bases at V and 2 bases at J; junction bases unmatched: 9. Germline assignment: CDR1 KGHSH and CDR2 LQKENI. The CDR3 is made up of 15 amino acids.

The chain links TRBV3-1 (or the pseudogene TRBV3-2) to TRBJ2-3; 7 bases align to TRBD2. CDR3 length: 17 residues. Per germline, CDR1 LGHDT and CDR2 YNNKEL (reference sequence). V shed 1 base, J shed 2 bases, and the junction held 9 bases outside the gene matches. The CDR3 sequence: CASSQGSLADITDTQYF. In DNA form, the CDR3 reads TGTGCCAGCAGCCAAGGGTCCCTAGCGGATATCACAGATACGCAGTATTTT.

CDR3 DNA: TGTGCCAGCAGCGTAGGGGCTAGCGGGAATGATGAGCAGTTCTTC. Translation: CASSVGASGNDEQFF. The J gene is TRBJ2-1, the V gene TRBV9; 9 bases fit TRBD2. Per the germline V gene, CDR1 is SGDLS and CDR2 is YYNGEE. Trimming removed 0 bases from V and 8 bases from J; junction bases left unmatched: 6. The CDR3 covers 15 residues.

V usage is TRBV28 and J usage is TRBJ2-6; D possibly corresponds to TRBD2 (6 bases). The CDR3 runs 16 residues. V was shortened by 6 bases and J by 3 bases, with 15 bases between the two germline ends. Germline CDR1 and CDR2: MDHEN and SYDVKM. The CDR3 loop reads CASSRDFGGGANVLTF. Here the CDR3 DNA reads TGTGCCAGCAGCCGGGACTTCGGAGGTGGGGCCAACGTCCTGACTTTC. The entire variable domain, with the rest obtained from reference TRBV28 and TRBJ2-6, is as follows: DVKVTQSSRYLVKRTGEKVFLECVQDMDHENMFWYRQDPGLGLRLIYFSYDVKMKEKGDIPEGYSVSREKKERFSLILESASTNQTSMYLCASSRDFGGGANVLTFGAGSRLTVL.

V usage is TRBV5-4 and J usage is TRBJ1-1; 8 nucleotides match TRBD1. Germline V gene lookup returns CDR1 SGHNT and CDR2 YYREEE (reference sequence). The CDR3 spans 13 residues. Trimming cost V 4 bases and J 6 bases; bases outside gene matches: 5. In nucleotides, the CDR3 is TGTGCCAGCAGCCCAGGACAGGGCCCTGAAGCTTTCTTT. Encoded protein: CASSPGQGPEAFF.

This chain connects TRBV7-9 to TRBJ2-2; D perhaps matches TRBD2 (6 bases). Germline CDR1 and CDR2: SEHNR and FQNEAQ (reference sequence). CDR3 size: 14 residues. V lost 3 bases to trimming and J lost 1 base, with 6 bases between them. CDR3 sequence (DNA): TGTGCCAGCAGCTTTAGCGGGAACACCGGGGAGCTGTTTTTT. Protein product: CASSFSGNTGELFF. The full variable domain, in which reference TRBV7-9 and TRBJ2-2 provide the parts outside the CDR3, is DTGVSQNPRHKITKRGQNVTFRCDPISEHNRLYWYRQTLGQGPEFLTYFQNEAQLEKSRLLSDRFSAERPKGSFSTLEIQRTEQGDSAMYLCASSFSGNTGELFFGEGSRLTVL.

The genes are TRBV7-8 and TRBJ2-1; D unresolved. CDR3 length: 11 amino acids. The V gene lost 5 bases and the J gene lost 8 bases, with 7 bases spanning the gap. In germline, CDR1 is SGHVS, CDR2 FQNEAQ. In nucleotides, the CDR3 is TGTGCCAGCAGCGTTAGCCATGAGCAGTTCTTC. Protein product: CASSVSHEQFF. The entire variable domain, with the rest obtained from reference TRBV7-8 and TRBJ2-1, is as follows: GAGVSQSPRYKVAKRGQDVALRCDPISGHVSLFWYQQALGQGPEFLTYFQNEAQLDKSGLPSDRFFAERPEGSVSTLKIQRTQQEDSAVYLCASSVSHEQFFGPGTRLTVL.